Listed below are T cell receptor beta chains from one sample, sequenced in a study of CD4 T cells in relation to SARS-CoV-2 and coronaviruses. The data were produced by immunoSEQ multiplex PCR, yet TCRdb's version contains in-frame clones alone and is incomplete. The table records almost 30,000 clones, 70% to 85% of them present only once. Which antigens these TCRs recognize remains unknown. The sequencing sample was made of CD4+ T cells from PBMCs, cultured in vitro. The source of these receptors is a human donor in good health. Each CDR3 is given with its conserved first and last residue. D genes are given only for firm matches. Size values are once, few and many counts, or a class for expanded clones, and some rows have none.

>TRBV5-1|TRBD2|TRBJ2-1|once
TGCGCCAGCAGCTCAAGACTAGCGGGAGGGTGGAATGAGCAGTTCTTC
CASSSRLAGGWNEQFF
>TRBV18|-|TRBJ1-1|-
TGTGCCAGCTCACCAGCGAGAGGGTCGAACACTGAAGCTTTCTTT
CASSPARGSNTEAFF
>TRBV4-1|-|TRBJ2-7|few
TGCGCCAGCAGCCAAGAGGAGTTCTACGAGCAGTACTTC
CASSQEEFYEQYF
>TRBV3-1/TRBV3-2|-|TRBJ2-5|-
TGTGCCAGCAGCCAACGACAGACCCAGTACTTC
CASSQRQTQYF
>TRBV7-9|-|TRBJ1-1|once
TGTGCCAGCAGCTTAGTAGGAGGGGGGGCGAACACTGAAGCTTTCTTT
CASSLVGGGANTEAFF
>TRBV19|-|TRBJ1-5|-
TGTGCCAGAAGGGGGGGGACGGGCGTTCAGCCCCAGCATTTT
CARRGGTGVQPQHF
>TRBV7-7|TRBD1|TRBJ1-2|-
TGTGCTAGCAGCTTAACCGGACAGGGTGCTTATGGCTACACCTTC
CASSLTGQGAYGYTF
>TRBV7-9|TRBD1|TRBJ2-2|few
TGTGCCGCGACAGGGGCGAACACCGGGGAGCTGTTTTTT
CAATGANTGELFF
>TRBV30|TRBD1|TRBJ2-7|once
TGTGCCTTCGCCCGGGACAGGGCCTACGAGCAGTACTTC
CAFARDRAYEQYF
>TRBV6-5|TRBD2|TRBJ2-1|-
TGTGCCAGCAGTACTGGTAGCGGGAGAGGGGATGAGCAGTTCTTC
CASSTGSGRGDEQFF
>TRBV4-1|-|TRBJ1-5|few
TGCGCCAGCAGCCAAGTTGTCACCTATAGCAATCAGCCCCAGCATTTT
CASSQVVTYSNQPQHF
>TRBV4-1|-|TRBJ2-7|-
TGCGCCAGCCGGGCCCGGACAGCCTCCTACGAGCAGTACTTC
CASRARTASYEQYF
>TRBV4-3|-|TRBJ2-2|-
TGCGCCAGCAGCCAAGTACGTGCAGCGGCCCACGGGGAGCTGTTTTTT
CASSQVRAAAHGELFF
>TRBV12-2|-|TRBJ1-2|-
TGTGCAAGTCGCTCGCCAGGGGGTCCCTATGGCTACACCTTC
CASRSPGGPYGYTF